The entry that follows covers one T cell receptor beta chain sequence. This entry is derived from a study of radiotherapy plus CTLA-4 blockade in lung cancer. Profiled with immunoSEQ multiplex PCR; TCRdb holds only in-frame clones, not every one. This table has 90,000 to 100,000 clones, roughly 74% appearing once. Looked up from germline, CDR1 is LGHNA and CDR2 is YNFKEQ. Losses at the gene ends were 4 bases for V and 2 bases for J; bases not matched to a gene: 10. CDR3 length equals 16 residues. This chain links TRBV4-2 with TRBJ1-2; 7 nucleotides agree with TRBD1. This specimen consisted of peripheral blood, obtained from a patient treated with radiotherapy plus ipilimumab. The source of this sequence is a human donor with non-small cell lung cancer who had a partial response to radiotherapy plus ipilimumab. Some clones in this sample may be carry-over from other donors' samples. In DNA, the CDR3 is TGTGCCAGCAGCCTAGGGGGTGCCAGGGGGAACTATGGCTACACCTTC. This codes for CASSLGGARGNYGYTF.